This T cell receptor beta chain was documented in a study of cytomegalovirus exposure and HLA in healthy donors. Sequenced by immunoSEQ multiplex PCR; TCRdb stores in-frame clones only, minus some. Of 150,000 to 200,000 clones in the sample, just under 90% are singletons; the top ten hold around 4.4%. The sample consisted of PBMCs. This sequence was found in a man aged 18 to 30 in good health and CMV-seropositive.

The CDR3: CASSLGDSPGADTQYF. CDR3 coding DNA: TGCGCCAGCAGCTTGGGGGACAGTCCGGGCGCAGATACGCAGTATTTT. The V and J genes are TRBV5-1 and TRBJ2-3; 7 bases fit TRBD1. Germline assignment: CDR1 SGHRS and CDR2 YFSETQ. The J segment lost 4 bases and the V segment lost 0 bases, leaving 8 bases of the junction unmatched. The CDR3 length is 16 residues.